Here is one T cell receptor (beta chain) with its context. Its antigen is unknown. Base qualities are missing; no much larger clone stands one base away. PBMCs were isolated by Ficoll-Paque density gradient centrifugation. The sequencer listed for this sample is Illumina NovaSeq 6000. Using 5'RACE with constant-segment primers, TCRalpha and TCRbeta cDNA libraries were constructed, with sample barcodes and unique molecular identifiers added in the process. Trizol reagent was used to extract RNA from every sample. Library amplification was performed in two PCR steps, and a second sample barcode and Illumina TruSeq adapters were introduced in the second step. The libraries were sequenced on an Illumina NovaSeq using 2 x 150 bp paired-end reads. As for the original processing: Reads were demultiplexed and collapsed into UMI-guided consensus sequences with migec v1.2.7. Using mixcr v2.1.11, the UMI consensuses were aligned to TRA and TRB V and J templates and assembled into clonotypes. A clonotype was counted as expanded or contracted only when both edgeR and NoisET called the clonotype significant, with the noise models trained on biological replicates. For edgeR calls, a false discovery rate-adjusted p below 0.01 and a log2 fold-change threshold of 1 were applied. As an exploratory analysis of dynamics, max-normalized trajectories of the 1000 most abundant clonotypes were examined by PCA with hierarchical clustering. Separately sequenced CD4+ and CD8+ repertoires were used to assign the CD4 or CD8 phenotype of responding clones. TCRdb itself trimmed the public reads at Q25 with fastp, ran MiXCR and retained productive beta chains. Every CDR3 protein is listed once, alongside the most common genes and DNA of its rows. TCRdb's processing, not the authors' own work, is the source of the V and J calls. The sample records about 320,000 distinct CDR3 sequences, 14% of which are singletons. In total, the top ten clones hold around 23% of the sample.

From V the trimming removes 2 bases and from J it removes 2 bases, while the gene matches leave 6 bases of the junction unaccounted for. The germline V gene provides CDR1 SGHRS and CDR2 YFSETQ. The CDR3 goes from the cysteine to the phenylalanine over 15 residues. Only CDR3 DNA remains: 45 bases, in frame from the first base. This sample was taken from a study of T-cell memory formation after mild COVID-19 listed by TCRdb under 2021. Describing the broader study: Most TCR sequence clusters were specific to one of the two donors. In two donors, T-cell clones that expanded and contracted after mild COVID-19 were followed by sequencing TCRalpha and TCRbeta repertoires longitudinally. The cohort was made up of two young adult volunteers, one female and one male, who were previously healthy. Paper-wide results and their limitations: Contracting CD4+ clones turned up mainly in the CM and EM memory subsets, whereas EMRA was where CD8+ clones were enriched. SARS-CoV-2 specificity of the second-wave clones peaking on day 37 was not confirmed. The study covered only a couple of mild cases, and larger cohorts including severe cases with pre-infection samples were considered necessary. Balanced CD4/CD8 phenotypes were observed for clones contracting from day 15 to 85, whereas a bias towards CD4+ was observed for a second wave of clones expanding from day 15 to 37. The detection of some responding clones in pre-infection memory suggests that pre-existing cross-reactive memory T cells joined the SARS-CoV-2 response.

This sequence originates from a man aged 18 to 35 who had mild COVID-19 (a few samples of this study predate the infection). The sample titles of this study are shuffled in the database, so cell type and time point are left out; the donor was told from shared clones. Material: PBMCs or a T cell subset sorted from them (not recorded which). The sequence is built from TRBV5-1 and TRBJ2-5, with 7 bases aligning to TRBD1. The CDR3 amino acid sequence is: CASSFIGTAQETQYF. The nucleotide sequence is TGCGCCAGCAGCTTCATCGGGACAGCACAAGAGACCCAGTACTTC.